The 24 T cell receptor beta chains below all came from one sample that was sequenced in a study of blood T cell repertoires in COVID-19 (dated by TCRdb to about 2020). To prepare the library, the immunoSEQ multiplex PCR assay was applied. TCRdb carries this immuneACCESS record with in-frame sequences only. Its versions omit some clonotypes, under half of them owing to an unresolved V gene in the studies checked, with the rest unexplained. The sample table contains some 250,000 clones; only one count was recorded for roughly 81% of them. Roughly 8% of the sample is held by the ten biggest clonotypes. Source material: peripheral blood. These receptors were collected from an elderly woman with COVID-19, enrolled during active disease.

V usage is TRBV19 and J usage is TRBJ1-2; D gene unclear. The CDR3 sequence is 13 residues long. Looked up from germline, CDR1 is LNHDA and CDR2 is SQIVND (reference sequence). V gave up 4 bases and J gave up 2 bases, with 8 bases separating them. The CDR3 sequence is CASSRAGNYGYTF. DNA of the CDR3: TGTGCCAGTAGTAGGGCGGGAAACTATGGCTACACCTTC. Full variable domain (rest looked up from reference TRBV19 and TRBJ1-2): DGGITQSPKYLFRKEGQNVTLSCEQNLNHDAMYWYRQDPGQGLRLIYYSQIVNDFQKGDIAEGYSVSREKKESFPLTVTSAQKNPTAFYLCASSRAGNYGYTFGSGTRLTVV.

To note about this clone: Other DNA sequences in this sample translate to the same CDR3. The J gene is TRBJ1-5, the V gene TRBV6-1, with D tentatively TRBD1 (5 bases). Germline CDR1 MNHNS, CDR2 SASEGT. The CDR3 runs 13 residues. The V and J ends lost 2 bases and 4 bases respectively, with 6 bases between them. The CDR3 bases are TGTGCCAGCAGTGAACGGGGGAATCAGCCCCAGCATTTT. Encoded protein: CASSERGNQPQHF.

This clone was counted once. In DNA form, the CDR3 reads TGTGCCAGCAGCGACCGGGCGGGAGGGAAAGGGGAGACCCAGTACTTC. Its protein is CASSDRAGGKGETQYF. This rearrangement joins TRBV7-3 to TRBJ2-5; the match to TRBD2 covers 9 bases. Germline V gives CDR1 SGHTA, CDR2 FQGTGA. This CDR3 is 16 amino acids long. Germline trimming cut 5 bases from V and 5 bases from J; bases unmatched to any gene: 12. The full variable domain, with the rest looked up from reference TRBV7-3 and TRBJ2-5, is GAGVSQTPSNKVTEKGKYVELRCDPISGHTALYWYRQSLGQGPEFLIYFQGTGAADDSGLPNDRFFAVRPEGSVSTLKIQRTERGDSAVYLCASSDRAGGKGETQYFGPGTRLLVL.

DNA for the CDR3: TGTGCCAGCAGCTTTAGTACGGGGGTCACTGAAGCTTTCTTT. It specifies CASSFSTGVTEAFF. The genes are TRBV7-2 and TRBJ1-1, with a possible D match to TRBD1 (5 bases). V was cut by 3 bases and J by 4 bases, with 12 bases left in between. The CDR3 consists of 14 residues. The germline V gene encodes CDR1 SGHTA and CDR2 FQGNSA.

This clone was seen just once. The rearrangement uses TRBV24-1 and TRBJ2-3, with 9 bases fitting TRBD1. The CDR3 has 16 residues. The V gene end was trimmed by 5 bases and the J gene end by 1 base; junction bases not matched to a gene: 6. Germline CDR1 is KGHDR and CDR2 is SFDVKD. The CDR3 nucleotides are TGTGCCACCAGTGGAGACTGGACAGGGGGCACAGATACGCAGTATTTT. Protein product: CATSGDWTGGTDTQYF.

The V call is TRBV25-1, the J call TRBJ1-1, with D perhaps TRBD1 (6 bases). The CDR3 sequence is 13 residues long. Germline V gives CDR1 MGHDK, CDR2 SYGVNS. V shed 5 bases and J shed 1 base, with 8 bases lying between them. The CDR3 spells CASSRTANTEAFF. The CDR3 nucleotides read TGTGCCAGCAGTAGGACAGCGAACACTGAAGCTTTCTTT.

V gene TRBV3-1 (or the pseudogene TRBV3-2) combines with J gene TRBJ1-1; tentatively, D is TRBD1 (5 bases). This CDR3 has 14 amino acids. The germline gives CDR1 LGHDT, CDR2 YNNKEL (reference sequence). V was pared by 4 bases and J by 3 bases, with 12 bases between. This CDR3 reads CASSRGGKDTEAFF. Here the CDR3 DNA reads TGTGCCAGCAGCCGGGGGGGGAAAGACACTGAAGCTTTCTTT.

The genes are TRBV18 and TRBJ1-2; 12 bases line up with TRBD1. V trimming: 0 bases; J trimming: 13 bases; junction bases outside the gene matches: 6. Per the germline V gene, CDR1 is KGHSH and CDR2 is LQKENI. The CDR3 contains 14 residues. The CDR3: CASSPPPGQGASTF. CDR3 nucleotides: TGTGCCAGCTCACCACCCCCGGGACAGGGGGCCTCCACCTTC.

CDR3 residues: CASSQRGGGLFF. The CDR3 region has the DNA TGTGCCAGCAGCCAGAGGGGGGGTGGACTGTTTTTT. The rearrangement joins TRBV3-1 (or the pseudogene TRBV3-2) to TRBJ1-4; weak D call: TRBD1 (6 bases). The CDR3 spans 12 residues. V was pared by 3 bases and J by 13 bases, with 12 bases between. Germline V gene sequence: CDR1 LGHDT, CDR2 YNNKEL (reference sequence).

The chain carries TRBV5-1 and TRBJ1-1, with 9 bases identical to TRBD1. Germline-derived CDR1 and CDR2 are SGHRS and YFSETQ. The CDR3 sequence is 13 residues long. The junction had 1 base not matched to a gene; V was cut back by 2 bases and J by 5 bases. The CDR3 is CASSFGTGTEAFF. The CDR3 DNA reads TGCGCCAGCAGCTTCGGGACAGGGACTGAAGCTTTCTTT. Using reference TRBV5-1 and TRBJ1-1 for the parts outside the CDR3, the full variable domain is KAGVTQTPRYLIKTRGQQVTLSCSPISGHRSVSWYQQTPGQGLQFLFEYFSETQRNKGNFPGRFSGRQFSNSRSEMNVSTLELGDSALYLCASSFGTGTEAFFGQGTRLTVV.

Concerning this clone: Other DNA sequences in this specimen translate into the identical CDR3. The chain uses TRBV7-3 and TRBJ1-1, with D maybe TRBD1 (5 bases). The germline CDR1 and CDR2 sequences are SGHTA and FQGTGA. Trimming shortened V by 4 bases and J by 1 base, and 7 bases separated the two germline ends. CDR3 size: 13 residues. CDR3 nucleotide sequence: TGTGCCAGCAGCTCAGGGCAGAACACTGAAGCTTTCTTT. Amino acids: CASSSGQNTEAFF. The full variable domain, in which reference TRBV7-3 and TRBJ1-1 provide the parts outside the CDR3, is GAGVSQTPSNKVTEKGKYVELRCDPISGHTALYWYRQSLGQGPEFLIYFQGTGAADDSGLPNDRFFAVRPEGSVSTLKIQRTERGDSAVYLCASSSGQNTEAFFGQGTRLTVV.

The chain links TRBV3-1 (or the pseudogene TRBV3-2) to TRBJ1-1; D uncertain. The CDR3 is 14 amino acids. V was pared by 0 bases and J by 4 bases, with 9 bases between. Looked up from germline, CDR1 is LGHDT and CDR2 is YNNKEL (reference sequence). The CDR3 sequence is CASSQEGRGTEAFF. Written as DNA, the CDR3 is TGTGCCAGCAGCCAAGAAGGACGGGGCACTGAAGCTTTCTTT.

This clone was seen a handful of times. This chain connects TRBV7-2 to TRBJ2-1; the match to TRBD2 covers 14 bases. Per germline, CDR1 SGHTA and CDR2 FQGNSA. This CDR3 has 20 amino acids. V was clipped by 0 bases and J by 5 bases; unmatched bases: 12. CDR3 amino acids: CASSLAGLAGGTKGDNEQFF. DNA for the CDR3: TGTGCCAGCAGCTTAGCAGGACTAGCGGGAGGAACGAAGGGCGACAATGAGCAGTTCTTC.

This chain uses TRBV7-3 with TRBJ2-2, with D possibly TRBD1 on 5 matching bases. The CDR3 sequence is 13 residues long. V lost 4 bases, J lost 6 bases, and 9 bases lay in between. The V gene's germline CDR1 is SGHTA and CDR2 FQGTGA. The CDR3 nucleotides are TGTGCCAGCAGCTCCGACAGATCCGGGGAGCTGTTTTTT. It codes for CASSSDRSGELFF.

The J gene is TRBJ1-1, the V gene TRBV3-1 (or the pseudogene TRBV3-2); D is unresolved. The CDR3 totals 11 residues. Germline CDR1 is LGHDT and CDR2 is YNNKEL (reference sequence). Trimming took off 2 bases at V and 6 bases at J, with 4 bases between the two ends. In DNA, the CDR3 is TGTGCCAGCAGCCAAACTTCTGAAGCTTTCTTT. Translation: CASSQTSEAFF.

Here the CDR3 reads CAWSLLAGGSTDTQYF. For the CDR3, the DNA is TGTGCCTGGAGTCTTCTAGCGGGGGGTTCCACAGATACGCAGTATTTT. The chain employs TRBV30 and TRBJ2-3, with 11 nucleotides matching TRBD2. With V trimmed by 2 bases and J by 2 bases, 6 bases remained unmatched. Germline lookup yields CDR1 GTSNPN and CDR2 SVGIG (reference sequence). The CDR3 length is 16 residues.

The rearrangement uses TRBV4-2 and TRBJ2-5, with 15 bases that match TRBD2. The CDR3 extends over 17 amino acids. Unmatched junction bases numbered 3, after V lost 0 bases and J lost 4 bases. CDR1 and CDR2 from the germline V gene are LGHNA and YNFKEQ. The CDR3 sequence is CASSQEAGLAGGETQYF. The DNA for the CDR3 is TGTGCCAGCAGCCAAGAGGCGGGACTAGCGGGAGGAGAGACCCAGTACTTC.

Of note for this clone: Other DNA sequences in this specimen translate into the identical CDR3. This chain links TRBV11-2 with TRBJ1-1; D is possibly TRBD1 (5 bases). The length of the CDR3 is 13 residues. Per the germline V gene, CDR1 is SGHAT and CDR2 is FQNNGV. Trimming took 5 bases from V and 1 from J, leaving 8 bases between them. The CDR3 DNA follows: TGTGCCAGCAGCCTGGGGGGGAACACTGAAGCTTTCTTT. Residues: CASSLGGNTEAFF.

The chain carries TRBV24-1 and TRBJ1-5, with 7 bases lining up with TRBD1. CDR1 is KGHDR, CDR2 SFDVKD, per germline. V was clipped by 7 bases and J by 7 bases; unmatched bases: 6. The CDR3 loop spans 13 amino acids. CDR3 amino acids: CATREGAQQPQHF. In DNA, the CDR3 is TGTGCCACCAGGGAGGGGGCTCAGCAGCCCCAGCATTTT.

The V and J genes are TRBV21-1 and TRBJ1-2. TRBV21-1 is an annotated pseudogene. This CDR3 has 14 amino acids. CDR3 sequence reads: CARQVRGIGYGYTF. The CDR3 coding sequence is TGTGCCAGGCAGGTCCGGGGAATTGGGTATGGCTACACCTTC.

This chain links TRBV15 with TRBJ1-2; 7 nucleotides match TRBD1. Germline loops: CDR1 LNHNV, CDR2 YYDKDF (reference sequence). The CDR3 spans 15 residues. Germline trimming cut 0 bases from V and 2 bases from J; bases unmatched to any gene: 3. The CDR3 loop reads CATSRDHRGNYGYTF. The CDR3 nucleotides are TGTGCCACCAGCAGAGACCACAGGGGCAACTATGGCTACACCTTC.

Note on this clone: This specimen includes other DNA sequences encoding the same CDR3. The chain joins TRBV14 to TRBJ2-2; D might be TRBD2 (5 bases). CDR3 length: 16 amino acids. Germline lookup yields CDR1 SGHDN and CDR2 FVKESK. V dropped 3 bases and J dropped 5 bases, with 16 bases sitting between them. The CDR3 DNA reads TGTGCCAGCAGCCACCGGACCGTGGACTCAACCGGGGAGCTGTTTTTT. Encoded protein: CASSHRTVDSTGELFF.

The rearrangement links TRBV10-1 to TRBJ1-4; possibly TRBD1 for D (5 bases). The V and J ends lost 10 bases and 0 bases respectively, with 18 bases between them. This CDR3 region has 16 residues. Germline values: CDR1 WNHNN, CDR2 SYGVQD (reference sequence). The CDR3 DNA reads as TGCGCCATTTACGACAGAGAAGGGGCAACTAATGAAAAACTGTTTTTT. It is translated as CAIYDREGATNEKLFF.

This rearrangement joins TRBV21-1 to TRBJ2-7; the table's D call TRBD2 went unverified against the DNA. TRBV21-1 is a pseudogene. This CDR3 spans 17 amino acids. CDR3 in DNA: TGTGCCAGCAGCCCCCCACAAAAGGAGAGATACTCCTACGAGCAGTACTTC. Its translation: CASSPPQKERYSYEQYF.